This TCR beta chain came from a study of cytomegalovirus exposure and HLA in healthy donors. Donors likely had unrecorded immune exposures despite being nominally healthy when sampled. Germline V gene sequence: CDR1 SGHDN, CDR2 FVKESK. V dropped 1 base and J dropped 3; count of bases not matched to a gene: 5. The CDR3 is made up of 16 amino acids. PCR amplification relied on 60 Vbeta primers (plus 13 Jbeta primers). Profiled with immunoSEQ multiplex PCR; TCRdb holds only in-frame clones, not every one. Of some 120,000 clones listed, 70% to 90% are singletons. The rearrangement uses TRBV14 and TRBJ2-1, with TRBD1 matching over 8 bases. This sequence was found in a man between 18 and 35 years old in good health and CMV-seropositive. Sequenced input: PBMCs. CDR3 nucleotide sequence: TGTGCCAGCAGCCAAGGACCCGGGACAGGCTACAATGAGCAGTTCTTC. Translated: CASSQGPGTGYNEQFF.